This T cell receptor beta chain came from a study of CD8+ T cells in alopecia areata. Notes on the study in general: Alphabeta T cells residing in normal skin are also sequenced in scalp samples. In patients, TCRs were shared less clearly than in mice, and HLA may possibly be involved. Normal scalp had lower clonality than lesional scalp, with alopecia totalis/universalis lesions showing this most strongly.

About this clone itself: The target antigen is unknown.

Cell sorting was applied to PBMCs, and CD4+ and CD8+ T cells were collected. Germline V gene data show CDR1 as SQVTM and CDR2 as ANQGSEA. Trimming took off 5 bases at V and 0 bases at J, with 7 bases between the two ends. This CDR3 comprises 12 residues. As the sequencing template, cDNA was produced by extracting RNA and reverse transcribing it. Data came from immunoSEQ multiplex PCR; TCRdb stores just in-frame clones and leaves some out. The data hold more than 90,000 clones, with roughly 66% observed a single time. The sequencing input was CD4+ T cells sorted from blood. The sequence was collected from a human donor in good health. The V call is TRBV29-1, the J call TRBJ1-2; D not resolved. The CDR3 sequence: CSVRRANYGYTF. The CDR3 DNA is TGCAGCGTTCGAAGGGCTAACTATGGCTACACCTTC.